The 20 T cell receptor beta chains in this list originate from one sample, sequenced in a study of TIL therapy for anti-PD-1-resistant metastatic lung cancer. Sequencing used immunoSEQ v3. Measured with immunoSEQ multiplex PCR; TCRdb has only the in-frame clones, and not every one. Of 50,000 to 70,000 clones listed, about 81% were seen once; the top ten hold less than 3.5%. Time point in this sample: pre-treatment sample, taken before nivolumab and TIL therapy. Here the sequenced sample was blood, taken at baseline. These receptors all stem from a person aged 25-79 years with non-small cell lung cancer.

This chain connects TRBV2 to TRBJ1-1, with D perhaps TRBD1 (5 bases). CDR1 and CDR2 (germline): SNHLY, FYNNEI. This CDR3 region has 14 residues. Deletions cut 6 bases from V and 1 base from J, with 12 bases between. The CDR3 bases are TGTGCCAGCAGCCGACGGGACGGGAACACTGAAGCTTTCTTT. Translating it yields CASSRRDGNTEAFF.

The CDR3: CAWMPYNEQFF. The CDR3 DNA sequence: TGTGCCTGGATGCCTTACAATGAGCAGTTCTTC. This rearrangement joins TRBV30 to TRBJ2-1; D is ambiguous. This CDR3 is 11 amino acids long. Germline CDR1 and CDR2: GTSNPN and SVGIG (reference sequence). V was cut by 4 bases and J by 4 bases, with 5 bases left in between.

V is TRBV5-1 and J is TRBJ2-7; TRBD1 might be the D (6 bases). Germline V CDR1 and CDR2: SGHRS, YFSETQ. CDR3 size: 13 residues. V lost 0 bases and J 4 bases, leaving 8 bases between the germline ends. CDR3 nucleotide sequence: TGCGCCAGCAGCTTGGGGACAGATTACGAGCAGTACTTC. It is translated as CASSLGTDYEQYF.

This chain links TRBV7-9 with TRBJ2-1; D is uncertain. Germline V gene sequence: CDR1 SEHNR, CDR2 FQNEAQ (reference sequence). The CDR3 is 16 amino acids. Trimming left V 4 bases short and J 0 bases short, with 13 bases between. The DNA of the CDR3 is TGTGCCAGCAGCTCGACCAGGCCCAGCTCCTACAATGAGCAGTTCTTC. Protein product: CASSSTRPSSYNEQFF.

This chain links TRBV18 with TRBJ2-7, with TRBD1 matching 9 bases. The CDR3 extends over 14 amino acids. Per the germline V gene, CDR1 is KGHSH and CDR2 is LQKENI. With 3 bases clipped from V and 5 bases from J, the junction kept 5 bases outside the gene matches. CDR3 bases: TGTGCCAGCTCACCCTTTGACAGGGGGAACGAGCAGTACTTC. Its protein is CASSPFDRGNEQYF. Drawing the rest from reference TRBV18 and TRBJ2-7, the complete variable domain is NAGVMQNPRHLVRRRGQEARLRCSPMKGHSHVYWYRQLPEEGLKFMVYLQKENIIDESGMPKERFSAEFPKEGPSILRIQQVVRGDSAAYFCASSPFDRGNEQYFGPGTRLTVT.

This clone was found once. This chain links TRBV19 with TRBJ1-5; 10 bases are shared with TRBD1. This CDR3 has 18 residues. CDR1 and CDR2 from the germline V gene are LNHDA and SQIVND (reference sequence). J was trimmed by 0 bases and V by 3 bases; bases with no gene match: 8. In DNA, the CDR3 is TGTGCCAGTAGTATCCTGGGACAGGGGCTGTATAGCAATCAGCCCCAGCATTTT. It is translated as CASSILGQGLYSNQPQHF.

In DNA form, the CDR3 reads TGCGCCAGCAGCCAAGATATATCTGAGGGATCACTACTCTACGAGCAGTACTTC. Amino acid sequence: CASSQDISEGSLLYEQYF. This chain connects TRBV4-3 to TRBJ2-7; maybe TRBD2 (5 bases). Germline assignment: CDR1 LGHNA and CDR2 YSLEER. There are 18 residues in the CDR3. Trimming took off 0 bases at V and 3 bases at J, with 21 bases between the two ends.

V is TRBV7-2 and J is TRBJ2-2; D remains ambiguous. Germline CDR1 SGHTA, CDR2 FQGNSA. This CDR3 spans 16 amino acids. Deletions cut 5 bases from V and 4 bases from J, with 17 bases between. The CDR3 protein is CASSPWLLEITGELFF. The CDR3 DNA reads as TGTGCCAGCAGCCCCTGGCTCCTAGAGATCACCGGGGAGCTGTTTTTT. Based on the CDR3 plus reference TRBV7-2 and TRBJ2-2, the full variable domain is GAGVSQSPSNKVTEKGKDVELRCDPISGHTALYWYRQSLGQGLEFLIYFQGNSAPDKSGLPSDRFSAERTGGSVSTLTIQRTQQEDSAVYLCASSPWLLEITGELFFGEGSRLTVL.

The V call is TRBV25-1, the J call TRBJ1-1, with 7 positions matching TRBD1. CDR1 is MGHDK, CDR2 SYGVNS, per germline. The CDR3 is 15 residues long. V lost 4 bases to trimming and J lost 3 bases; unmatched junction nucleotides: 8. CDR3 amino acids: CASSGSNQGDTEAFF. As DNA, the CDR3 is TGTGCCAGCAGTGGATCGAATCAGGGGGACACTGAAGCTTTCTTT.

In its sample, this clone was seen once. DNA for the CDR3: TGTGCCAGCAGCCCAGGGACTAGCCTTGCCGGGGAGCTGTTTTTT. Residues: CASSPGTSLAGELFF. This chain connects TRBV5-4 to TRBJ2-2, with 9 positions matching TRBD2. The CDR3 has 15 amino acids. J gave up 6 bases and V 4 bases, and 7 bases lay outside the gene matches. The germline gives CDR1 SGHNT, CDR2 YYREEE (reference sequence).

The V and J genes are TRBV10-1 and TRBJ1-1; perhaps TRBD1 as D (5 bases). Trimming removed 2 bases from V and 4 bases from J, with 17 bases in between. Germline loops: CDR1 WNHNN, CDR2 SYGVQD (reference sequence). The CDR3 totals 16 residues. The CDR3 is CASSEEREWGGTEAFF. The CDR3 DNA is TGCGCCAGCAGTGAGGAAAGGGAGTGGGGGGGCACTGAAGCTTTCTTT.

This chain's CDR3 is CSAGGLQETQYF. Here the CDR3 DNA reads TGCAGCGCTGGGGGCTTACAAGAGACCCAGTACTTC. This chain connects TRBV29-1 to TRBJ2-5; perhaps TRBD1 as D (6 bases). Germline loops: CDR1 SQVTM, CDR2 ANQGSEA. The CDR3 extends over 12 amino acids. The ends were cut back, 7 bases at V and 2 bases at J, with 11 bases in the middle.

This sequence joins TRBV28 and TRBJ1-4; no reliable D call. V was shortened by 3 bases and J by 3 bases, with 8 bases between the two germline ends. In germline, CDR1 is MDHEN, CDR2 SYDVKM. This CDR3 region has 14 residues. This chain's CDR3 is CASSFLQSNEKLFF. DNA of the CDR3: TGTGCCAGCAGTTTTCTACAGTCTAATGAAAAACTGTTTTTT.

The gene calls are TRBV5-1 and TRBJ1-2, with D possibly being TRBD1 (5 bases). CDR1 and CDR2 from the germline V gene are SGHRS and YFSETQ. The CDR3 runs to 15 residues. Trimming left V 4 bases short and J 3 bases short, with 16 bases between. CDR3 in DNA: TGCGCCAGCAGCCCAGGCTCCGGGGCTTACTATGGCTACACCTTC. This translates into CASSPGSGAYYGYTF.

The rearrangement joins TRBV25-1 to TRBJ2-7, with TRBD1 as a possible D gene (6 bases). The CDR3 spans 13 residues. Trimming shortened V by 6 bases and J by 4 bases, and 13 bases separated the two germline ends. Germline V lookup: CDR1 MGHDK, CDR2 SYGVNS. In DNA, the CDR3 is TGTGCCAGCAGCAGGGACACTTTATACGAGCAGTACTTC. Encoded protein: CASSRDTLYEQYF.

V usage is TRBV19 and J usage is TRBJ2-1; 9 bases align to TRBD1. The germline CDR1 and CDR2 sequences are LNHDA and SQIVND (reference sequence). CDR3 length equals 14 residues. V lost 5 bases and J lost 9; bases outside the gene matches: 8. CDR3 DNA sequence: TGTGCCAGTAGTTCACCGGGACAGGGTCTTGAGCAGTTCTTC. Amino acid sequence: CASSSPGQGLEQFF.

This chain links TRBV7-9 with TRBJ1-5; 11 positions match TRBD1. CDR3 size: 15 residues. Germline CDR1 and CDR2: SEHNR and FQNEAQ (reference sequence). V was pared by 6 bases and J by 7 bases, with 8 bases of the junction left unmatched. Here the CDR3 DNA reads TGTGCCAGCAGTCGGACAGGGGGCGCAGGACAGCCCCAGCATTTT. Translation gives CASSRTGGAGQPQHF.

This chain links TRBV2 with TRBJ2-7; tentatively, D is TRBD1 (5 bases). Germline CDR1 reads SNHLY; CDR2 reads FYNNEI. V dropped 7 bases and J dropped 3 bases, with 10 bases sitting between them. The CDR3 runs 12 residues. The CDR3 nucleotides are TGTGCCAGCAACCAGGGATTCTACGAGCAGTACTTC. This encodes CASNQGFYEQYF.

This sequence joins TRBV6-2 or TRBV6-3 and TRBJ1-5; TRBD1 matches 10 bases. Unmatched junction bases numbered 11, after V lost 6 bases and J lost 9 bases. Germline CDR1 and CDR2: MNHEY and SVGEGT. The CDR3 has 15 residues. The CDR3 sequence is CASSLQGQGWVPQHF. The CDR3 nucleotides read TGTGCCAGCAGCTTACAGGGACAGGGGTGGGTGCCCCAGCATTTT.

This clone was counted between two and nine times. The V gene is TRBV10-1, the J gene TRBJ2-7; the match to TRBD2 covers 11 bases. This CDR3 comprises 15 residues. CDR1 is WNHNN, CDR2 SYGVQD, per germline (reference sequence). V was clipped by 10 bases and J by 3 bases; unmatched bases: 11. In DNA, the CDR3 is TGCGCCAAGATGACCGGGACTAGCGGCAACTACGAGCAGTACTTC. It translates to CAKMTGTSGNYEQYF.